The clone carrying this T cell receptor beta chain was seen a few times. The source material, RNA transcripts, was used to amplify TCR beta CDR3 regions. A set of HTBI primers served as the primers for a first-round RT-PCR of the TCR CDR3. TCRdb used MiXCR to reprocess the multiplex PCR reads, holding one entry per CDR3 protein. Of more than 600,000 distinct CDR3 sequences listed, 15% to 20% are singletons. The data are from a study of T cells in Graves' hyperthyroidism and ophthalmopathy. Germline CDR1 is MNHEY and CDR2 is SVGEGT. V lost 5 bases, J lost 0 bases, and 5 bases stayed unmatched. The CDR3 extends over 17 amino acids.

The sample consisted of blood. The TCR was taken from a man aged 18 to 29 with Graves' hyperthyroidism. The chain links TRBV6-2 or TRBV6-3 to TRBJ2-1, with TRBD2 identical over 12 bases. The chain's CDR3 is CASSRRTSGVSYNEQFF. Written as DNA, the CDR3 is TGTGCCAGCAGTCGAAGGACTAGCGGGGTCTCCTACAATGAGCAGTTCTTC.